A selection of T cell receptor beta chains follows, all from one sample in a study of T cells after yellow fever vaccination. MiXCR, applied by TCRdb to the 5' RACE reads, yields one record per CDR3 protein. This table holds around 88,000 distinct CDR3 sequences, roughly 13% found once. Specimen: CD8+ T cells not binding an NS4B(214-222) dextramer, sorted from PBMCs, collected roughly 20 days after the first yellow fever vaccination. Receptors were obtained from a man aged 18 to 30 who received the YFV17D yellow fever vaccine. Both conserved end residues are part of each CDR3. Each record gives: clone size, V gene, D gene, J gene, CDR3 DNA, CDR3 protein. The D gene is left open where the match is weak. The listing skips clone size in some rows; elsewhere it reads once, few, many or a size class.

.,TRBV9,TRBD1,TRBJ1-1,TGTGCCAGCACCCCCCGGGACAGATTGAACACTGAAGCTTTCTTT,CASTPRDRLNTEAFF
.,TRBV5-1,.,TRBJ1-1,TGCGCCAGCAGCTTGGTCCTGAACACTGAAGCTTTCTTT,CASSLVLNTEAFF
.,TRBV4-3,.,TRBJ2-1,TGCGCCAGCAGCCAAGATCTCGAAGGGACTTATTGGTTCTTC,CASSQDLEGTYWFF
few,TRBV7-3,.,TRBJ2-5,TGTGCCAGCAGCACGGGACTCTCGGAGACCCAGTACTTC,CASSTGLSETQYF
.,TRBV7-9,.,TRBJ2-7,TGTGCCAGCAGCCAAGACAGATACGAGCAGTACTTC,CASSQDRYEQYF
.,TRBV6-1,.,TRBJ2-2,TGTGCCAGCAGCCTGCAGGGATCCGGGGAGCTGTTTTTT,CASSLQGSGELFF
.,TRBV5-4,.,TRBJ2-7,TGTGCCAGCAGCTCGACAGAGAACTACGAGCAGTACTTC,CASSSTENYEQYF
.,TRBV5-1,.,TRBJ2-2,TGCGCCAGCAGCCCTATCTTAATGGGAGACACCGGGGAGCTGTTTTTT,CASSPILMGDTGELFF
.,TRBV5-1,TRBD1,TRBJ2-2,TGCGCCAGCAGCCTGGCGGGCAGGGGGCTCTCCGGGGAGCTGTTTTTT,CASSLAGRGLSGELFF
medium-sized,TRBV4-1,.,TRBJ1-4,TGCGCCAGCCTAAACCCCGGGTCAGGTAATGAAAAACTGTTTTTT,CASLNPGSGNEKLFF
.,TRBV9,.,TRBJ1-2,TGTGCCAGCAGCGCCGGACAGTACTATGGCTACACCTTC,CASSAGQYYGYTF
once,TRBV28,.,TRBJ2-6,TGTGCCAGCAGTTCCCCCTTCTCTGGGGCCAACGTCCTGACTTTC,CASSSPFSGANVLTF
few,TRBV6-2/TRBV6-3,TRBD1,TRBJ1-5,TGTGCCAGCAGTTACCAGGGACAGGGGACTCAGCCCCAGCATTTT,CASSYQGQGTQPQHF
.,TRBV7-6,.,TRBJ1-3,TGTGCCACCATCCAGGGCTCCTCTGGAAACACCATATATTTT,CATIQGSSGNTIYF
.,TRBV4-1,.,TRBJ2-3,TGCGCCAGCAGCCAATCTGCGGGGCTAGATACGCAGTATTTT,CASSQSAGLDTQYF
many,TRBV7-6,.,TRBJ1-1,TGTGCCAGCAGCTTTGGAGGTACGAACACTGAAGCTTTCTTT,CASSFGGTNTEAFF
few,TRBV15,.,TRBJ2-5,TGTGCCACCAGCACCTCGACAGGACCAGAGACCCAGTACTTC,CATSTSTGPETQYF
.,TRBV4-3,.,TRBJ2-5,TGCGCCAGCAGCCAAGAAAGGGCTAGGTGCGAGACCCAGTACTTC,CASSQERARCETQYF
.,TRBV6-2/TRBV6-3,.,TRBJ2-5,TGTGCCAGCAGTCAGAGCTTCCCCTCTCAAGAGACCCAGTACTTC,CASSQSFPSQETQYF
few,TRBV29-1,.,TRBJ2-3,TGCAGCGCTGGGGGGGTGAGATTTGACAGGCCTAGCACAGATACGCAGTATTTT,CSAGGVRFDRPSTDTQYF
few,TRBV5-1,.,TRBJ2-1,TGCGCCAGCAGCTTGGGGCCGAAGGAGCAGTTCTTC,CASSLGPKEQFF
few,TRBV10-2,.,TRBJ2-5,TGCGCCAGCAGTGAGGGAGCGACCCAGTACTTC,CASSEGATQYF
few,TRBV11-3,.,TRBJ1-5,TGTGCCAGCAGCCCGCGACAGACGCGCAATCAGCCCCAGCATTTT,CASSPRQTRNQPQHF
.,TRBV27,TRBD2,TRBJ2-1,TGTGCCAGCAGTTGGGGACTAGCTTCTGAGCAGTTCTTC,CASSWGLASEQFF
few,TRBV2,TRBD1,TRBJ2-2,TGTGCCAGCAGTGAACCGGGACAGGGGAACACCGGGGAGCTGTTTTTT,CASSEPGQGNTGELFF
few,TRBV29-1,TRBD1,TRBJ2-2,TGCAGCGTAATACAGGGGTCCGGGGAGCTGTTTTTT,CSVIQGSGELFF
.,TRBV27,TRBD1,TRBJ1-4,TGTGCCAGCCGACCCGGGACAGAAGGGGAAAAACTGTTTTTT,CASRPGTEGEKLFF
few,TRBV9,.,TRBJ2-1,TGTGCCAGCAGCATGACGGGGAATGAGCAGTTCTTC,CASSMTGNEQFF
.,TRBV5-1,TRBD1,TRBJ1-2,TGCGCCAGCAGCTGGGGAATGGACAGGGCTGGCTACACCTTC,CASSWGMDRAGYTF
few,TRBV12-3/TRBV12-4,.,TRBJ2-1,TGTGCCAGCAGTTTTCCCTCCGGGGGCTACAATGAGCAGTTCTTC,CASSFPSGGYNEQFF
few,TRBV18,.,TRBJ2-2,TGTGCCAGCTCCGTGGACAGTTTTCACACCGGGGAGCTGTTTTTT,CASSVDSFHTGELFF
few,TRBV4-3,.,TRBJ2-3,TGCGCCAGCAGCCCGATTAGATGGGATACGCAGTATTTT,CASSPIRWDTQYF
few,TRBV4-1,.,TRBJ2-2,TGCGCCAGCAGCCCCCTCACCGGGGAGCTGTTTTTT,CASSPLTGELFF
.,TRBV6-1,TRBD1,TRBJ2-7,TGTGCCAGCCCTGAGGACAGGGTGAGCTCCTACGAGCAGTACTTC,CASPEDRVSSYEQYF
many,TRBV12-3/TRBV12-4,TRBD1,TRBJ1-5,TGTGCCAGCAGTTCTCAACAGGGGGCCGCCAATCAGCCCCAGCATTTT,CASSSQQGAANQPQHF
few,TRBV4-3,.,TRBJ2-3,TGCGCCAGCAGACTGGGCGGGGCGAGTACAGATACGCAGTATTTT,CASRLGGASTDTQYF
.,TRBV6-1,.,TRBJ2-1,TGTGCCAGCAGCCACAACCGACAGGTAGAACAGTTCTTC,CASSHNRQVEQFF
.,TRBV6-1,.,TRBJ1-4,TGTGCCAGCAGTCCCTTGGGTGCTAATGAAAAACTGTTTTTT,CASSPLGANEKLFF
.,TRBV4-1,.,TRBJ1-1,TGCGCCAGCAGCGGATTGAACACTGAAGCTTTCTTT,CASSGLNTEAFF
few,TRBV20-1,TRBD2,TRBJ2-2,TGCAGTGCTGATAGCGGGGACACCGGGGAGCTGTTTTTT,CSADSGDTGELFF
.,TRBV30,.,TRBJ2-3,TGTGCCTGGAGTGTAACTGGGGCAGATACGCAGTATTTT,CAWSVTGADTQYF
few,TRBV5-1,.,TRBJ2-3,TGCGCCAGCAGCTTTTACTACCCAGGGACAGATACGCAGTATTTT,CASSFYYPGTDTQYF
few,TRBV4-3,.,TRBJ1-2,TGCGCCAGCAGCCAAGATCTAGGGCATGGCTACACCTTC,CASSQDLGHGYTF
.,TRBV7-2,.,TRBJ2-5,TGTGCCAGCAGCCCGACGACGGGGGAAGAGACCCAGTACTTC,CASSPTTGEETQYF
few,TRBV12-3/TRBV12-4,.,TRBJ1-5,TGTGCCAGCAGTTTAGGGTATCAGCCCCAGCATTTT,CASSLGYQPQHF
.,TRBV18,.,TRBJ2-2,TGTGCCAGCTCACCACCCTTTGGCAGCGAAACCGGGGAGCTGTTTTTT,CASSPPFGSETGELFF
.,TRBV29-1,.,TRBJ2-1,TGCAGCGTTGAATGGGCAGGGTACAATGAGCAGTTCTTC,CSVEWAGYNEQFF
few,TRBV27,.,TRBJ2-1,TGTGCCAGCAGTTTATCTAGGGGGGGGGCCCCGGATGAGCAGTTCTTC,CASSLSRGGAPDEQFF
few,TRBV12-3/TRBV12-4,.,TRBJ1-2,TGTGCCAGCAGGGCGGGGTTGTACTATGGCTACACCTTC,CASRAGLYYGYTF
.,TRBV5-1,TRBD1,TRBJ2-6,TGCGCCAGCAGCGACAGGGGCTCTGGGGCCAACGTCCTGACTTTC,CASSDRGSGANVLTF
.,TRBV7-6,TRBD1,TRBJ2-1,TGTGCCAGCAGCTTATCCGGGACAGGGGAAAGGGATGAGCAGTTCTTC,CASSLSGTGERDEQFF
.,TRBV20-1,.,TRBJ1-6,TGCAGTGCTAGAACCCCCGGGGGATGGAATTCACCCCTCCACTTT,CSARTPGGWNSPLHF
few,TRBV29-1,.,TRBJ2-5,TGCAGCGTTGAAGATCCGCGTAGGGGGGGAGAGACCCAGTACTTC,CSVEDPRRGGETQYF
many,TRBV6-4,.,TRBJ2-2,TGTGCCAGCAGTGACGGGGAAACCGGGGAGCTGTTTTTT,CASSDGETGELFF
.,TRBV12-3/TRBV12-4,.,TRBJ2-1,TGTGCCAGCACTGGACTATCCAATGAGCAGTTCTTC,CASTGLSNEQFF
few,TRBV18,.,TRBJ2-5,TGTGCCAGCTCACCGAGCCAGGAGGGGACCCAGTACTTC,CASSPSQEGTQYF
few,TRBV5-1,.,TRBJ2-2,TGCGCCAGCGACCGTTTAGGGCCTGGCACCGGGGAGCTGTTTTTT,CASDRLGPGTGELFF
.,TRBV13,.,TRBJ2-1,TGTGCCAGCAGCCCCGGGACTGGCTACAATGAGCAGTTCTTC,CASSPGTGYNEQFF
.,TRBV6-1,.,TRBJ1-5,TGTGCCAGCAGTGAAGCTCGGTTACAGGGAGGCCAGCCCCAGCATTTT,CASSEARLQGGQPQHF